Below, 22 T cell receptor beta chains from the same sample are listed, as sequenced in a study of neurological immune-mediated disorders. A single record per CDR3 protein comes from TCRdb applying MiXCR to the 5' RACE reads. The sample includes 15,000 or so distinct CDR3 sequences, 13% seen only once; the top ten take about two fifths. Sequenced material: CD8+ T cells from blood. These receptors came from a female donor with HTLV-1-associated myelopathy (HAM/TSP).

This clonotype has ten or more counts. The chain recombines TRBV10-3 with TRBJ2-5; a weak D match, TRBD2 (5 bases). CDR3 size: 13 residues. V gave up 5 bases and J gave up 3 bases, with 10 bases separating them. CDR1 and CDR2 from the germline V gene are ENHRY and SYGVKD. The DNA of the CDR3 is TGTGCCATCAGTAGTACAGCGGAAGAGACCCAGTACTTC. Amino acid sequence: CAISSTAEETQYF.

This clonotype appeared many times. The rearrangement uses TRBV20-1 and TRBJ2-1; D call uncertain. The CDR3 has 12 residues. Germline CDR1 and CDR2: DFQATT and SNEGSKA (reference sequence). Trimming pared 1 base from V and 7 bases from J, leaving 8 bases between. CDR3: CSARVAGNEQFF. The CDR3 DNA sequence: TGCAGTGCTAGAGTCGCCGGGAATGAGCAGTTCTTC.

The table lists this clonotype with many counts. The rearrangement links TRBV27 to TRBJ1-1; 8 bases match TRBD1. Trimming at V came to 5 bases and at J to 5 bases, leaving 7 bases not matched to a gene. CDR1 is MNHEY and CDR2 is SMNVEV in the germline V gene (reference sequence). The CDR3 totals 14 residues. The CDR3: CASSLQGARTEAFF. The CDR3 DNA reads as TGTGCCAGCAGTCTCCAGGGGGCGAGAACTGAAGCTTTCTTT.

At least ten counts were recorded for this clonotype. V usage is TRBV13 and J usage is TRBJ2-7, with a weak D call TRBD2 (5 bases). The CDR3 consists of 13 residues. Germline CDR1 reads PRHDT; CDR2 reads FYEKMQ (reference sequence). V was cut by 1 base and J by 6 bases, with 10 bases left in between. CDR3 DNA sequence: TGTGCCAGCAGCTTAGCTCATGCGGGCGAGCAGTACTTC. This encodes CASSLAHAGEQYF.

The sample holds many counts of this clonotype. The gene calls are TRBV29-1 and TRBJ2-1; 7 nucleotides line up with TRBD1. This CDR3 contains 13 residues. The V gene end was trimmed by 7 bases and the J gene end by 3 bases; junction bases not matched to a gene: 6. Per germline, CDR1 SQVTM and CDR2 ANQGSEA. The CDR3 here is CSGGTAYYNEQFF. The CDR3, as DNA: TGCAGCGGGGGGACAGCCTACTACAATGAGCAGTTCTTC.

This clonotype was seen repeatedly, ten times or more. The chain is built from TRBV29-1 and TRBJ2-1; a possible D gene is TRBD1 (5 bases). Germline CDR1 SQVTM, CDR2 ANQGSEA. V dropped 4 bases and J dropped 0 bases, with 13 bases sitting between them. The CDR3 spans 15 residues. The CDR3 loop reads CSVVVPGSSYNEQFF. The CDR3 DNA reads TGCAGCGTTGTGGTGCCAGGGTCCTCCTACAATGAGCAGTTCTTC.

This clonotype was seen at least ten times. J is TRBJ2-1 and V is TRBV20-1, with 8 bases matching TRBD2. The ends lost 7 bases at V and 3 bases at J; junction bases unmatched: 8. The V gene's germline CDR1 is DFQATT and CDR2 SNEGSKA (reference sequence). The CDR3 extends over 14 amino acids. CDR3 region: CSVLGLEGYNEQFF. CDR3 bases: TGCAGTGTCTTGGGACTAGAGGGCTACAATGAGCAGTTCTTC.

At least ten counts were recorded for this clonotype. The chain links TRBV7-3 to TRBJ2-5, with a possible D match to TRBD2 (6 bases). CDR3 size: 15 residues. The germline CDR1 and CDR2 sequences are SGHTA and FQGTGA. Trimming shortened V by 5 bases and J by 5 bases, and 18 bases separated the two germline ends. The CDR3 region is CASSLVSPGEETQYF. For the CDR3, the DNA is TGTGCCAGCAGCCTCGTTTCTCCGGGGGAGGAGACCCAGTACTTC.

Comments on this clonotype: This may come from a read error, since a much larger clone is one base off. This chain uses TRBV6-5 with TRBJ2-1; a possible D gene is TRBD2 (6 bases). CDR1 is MNHEY and CDR2 is SVGAGI in the germline V gene. This CDR3 is 16 amino acids long. The V gene lost 6 bases and the J gene lost 0 bases, with 15 bases spanning the gap. CDR3 in amino acids: CASSPFVGGSYNEQFF. In nucleotides, the CDR3 is TGTGCCAGCAGCCCCTTCGTGGGGGGCTCCTACAATGAGCAGTTCTTC.

This clonotype was seen many times. This sequence joins TRBV27 and TRBJ2-2; 7 bases are shared with TRBD2. From germline, CDR1 is MNHEY and CDR2 SMNVEV (reference sequence). The CDR3 loop spans 17 amino acids. Trimming cost V 6 bases and J 3 bases; bases outside gene matches: 13. The CDR3 bases are TGTGCCAGCAGCTCCCTCGGGGTAGCGGGCCACACCGGGGAGCTGTTTTTT. Its protein is CASSSLGVAGHTGELFF.

This clonotype occurred many times. The V and J genes are TRBV6-2 or TRBV6-3 and TRBJ1-5; D is undetermined. The CDR3 loop spans 15 amino acids. V was trimmed by 0 bases and J by 3 bases, leaving 9 bases between them. Germline V gives CDR1 MNHEY, CDR2 SVGEGT. For the CDR3, the DNA is TGTGCCAGCAGTTACTCGGACGGTACCAATCAGCCCCAGCATTTT. Translated, it gives CASSYSDGTNQPQHF.

This clonotype was seen repeatedly, ten times or more. The genes are TRBV7-2 and TRBJ2-7, with a possible D match to TRBD1 (5 bases). The ends were cut back, 1 base at V and 0 bases at J, with 10 bases in the middle. This CDR3 has 15 amino acids. Germline CDR1 and CDR2: SGHTA and FQGNSA. CDR3: CASSLVQASSYEQYF. CDR3 nucleotide sequence: TGTGCCAGCAGCTTAGTACAGGCGAGCTCCTACGAGCAGTACTTC.

This clonotype was observed many times. This rearrangement joins TRBV14 to TRBJ2-7; tentatively, D is TRBD2 (6 bases). Per the germline V gene, CDR1 is SGHDN and CDR2 is FVKESK. There are 17 residues in the CDR3. Trimming took 3 bases from V and 0 from J, leaving 18 bases between them. For the CDR3, the DNA is TGTGCCAGCAGCCATCAGGCCTTCGGGAGCCACTCCTACGAGCAGTACTTC. Protein sequence: CASSHQAFGSHSYEQYF.

The chain employs TRBV5-5 and TRBJ2-1; no definite D call. Germline CDR1 and CDR2: SGHKS and YYEKEE (reference sequence). V lost 0 bases, J lost 3 bases, and 7 bases lay in between. The CDR3 loop spans 14 amino acids. The CDR3 nucleotides are TGTGCCAGCAGCTTGGAACCGCGCTACAATGAGCAGTTCTTC. Its translation is CASSLEPRYNEQFF.

This clonotype was observed at least ten times. The chain employs TRBV6-2 or TRBV6-3 and TRBJ2-1; maybe TRBD2 (6 bases). Germline V gives CDR1 MNHEY, CDR2 SVGEGT. The CDR3 totals 16 residues. Trimming shortened V by 5 bases and J by 6 bases, and 20 bases separated the two germline ends. The CDR3 DNA reads TGTGCCAGCAGTCCATGGGGGGTCCCACTCCCCAATGAGCAGTTCTTC. Translating it yields CASSPWGVPLPNEQFF.

The rearrangement links TRBV11-2 to TRBJ2-2; 8 bases are shared with TRBD1. V dropped 5 bases and J dropped 8; count of bases not matched to a gene: 16. Germline V gene sequence: CDR1 SGHAT, CDR2 FQNNGV. CDR3 length equals 17 residues. In DNA form, the CDR3 reads TGTGCCAGCAGCAACCCCCGGACAGGGAGATTTACTGGGGAGCTGTTTTTT. Its translation is CASSNPRTGRFTGELFF. Drawing the rest from reference TRBV11-2 and TRBJ2-2, the complete variable domain is EAGVAQSPRYKIIEKRQSVAFWCNPISGHATLYWYQQILGQGPKLLIQFQNNGVVDDSQLPKDRFSAERLKGVDSTLKIQPAKLEDSAVYLCASSNPRTGRFTGELFFGEGSRLTVL.

This clonotype was observed at least ten times. The chain has TRBV12-3 or TRBV12-4 and TRBJ2-5, with 9 bases fitting TRBD2. Losses at the gene ends were 5 bases for V and 3 bases for J; bases not matched to a gene: 10. This CDR3 has 16 residues. For the CDR3, the DNA is TGTGCCAGCAGTCCCGGGACTAGCAGTAACAAAGAGACCCAGTACTTC. Protein: CASSPGTSSNKETQYF.

This clonotype was counted ten times or more. This chain links TRBV7-3 with TRBJ2-1; 7 nucleotides align to TRBD2. Trimming removed 5 bases from V and 6 bases from J; junction bases left unmatched: 13. The CDR3 sequence is 16 residues long. Germline V gene sequence: CDR1 SGHTA, CDR2 FQGTGA. CDR3 bases: TGTGCCAGCAGCCCTAGCCAGCGGGACCTACGCAATGAGCAGTTCTTC. Its translation is CASSPSQRDLRNEQFF. The full variable domain, completed using reference TRBV7-3 and TRBJ2-1, is GAGVSQTPSNKVTEKGKYVELRCDPISGHTALYWYRQSLGQGPEFLIYFQGTGAADDSGLPNDRFFAVRPEGSVSTLKIQRTERGDSAVYLCASSPSQRDLRNEQFFGPGTRLTVL.

The rearrangement uses TRBV5-1 and TRBJ2-3; the match to TRBD2 covers 10 bases. Germline trimming cut 3 bases from V and 5 bases from J; bases unmatched to any gene: 9. The CDR3 sequence is 16 residues long. Germline CDR1 reads SGHRS; CDR2 reads YFSETQ. The CDR3 is CASSSIPAGGKDTQYF. As DNA, the CDR3 is TGCGCCAGCAGCTCGATCCCAGCGGGGGGGAAAGATACGCAGTATTTT.

This clonotype was detected ten times or more. This chain joins TRBV7-6 and TRBJ2-5; the match to TRBD2 covers 13 bases. Germline V CDR1 and CDR2: SGHVS, FNYEAQ. The length of the CDR3 is 19 residues. With V trimmed by 2 bases and J by 4 bases, 13 bases remained unmatched. This CDR3 reads CASSLSPGLAGSERETQYF. CDR3 sequence (DNA): TGTGCCAGCAGCTTATCTCCGGGACTAGCGGGGAGTGAACGAGAGACCCAGTACTTC. Full variable domain (rest looked up from reference TRBV7-6 and TRBJ2-5): GAGVSQSPRYKVTKRGQDVALRCDPISGHVSLYWYRQALGQGPEFLTYFNYEAQQDKSGLPNDRFSAERPEGSISTLTIQRTEQRDSAMYRCASSLSPGLAGSERETQYFGPGTRLLVL.

This clonotype was observed at least ten times. J is TRBJ2-3 and V is TRBV7-6, with unresolved D. From germline, CDR1 is SGHVS and CDR2 FNYEAQ. V was pared by 1 base and J by 1 base, with 3 bases between. The length of the CDR3 is 13 residues. The CDR3 here is CASSLGGTDTQYF. CDR3 DNA: TGTGCCAGCAGCTTAGGTGGCACAGATACGCAGTATTTT.

Ten or more counts support this clonotype. The chain links TRBV9 to TRBJ2-3, with D perhaps TRBD1 or TRBD2 (5 bases each). Trimming stripped 7 bases from V and 6 bases from J, with 21 bases between. Per the germline V gene, CDR1 is SGDLS and CDR2 is YYNGEE. The CDR3 runs 15 residues. CDR3: CASDQGDPRRDTQYF. The CDR3 coding sequence is TGTGCCAGCGATCAAGGGGACCCCCGCCGGGATACGCAGTATTTT. Using reference TRBV9 and TRBJ2-3 for the parts outside the CDR3, the full variable domain is DSGVTQTPKHLITATGQRVTLRCSPRSGDLSVYWYQQSLDQGLQFLIQYYNGEERAKGNILERFSAQQFPDLHSELNLSSLELGDSALYFCASDQGDPRRDTQYFGPGTRLTVL.